This T cell receptor (beta chain) came from a study of T cell changes during pregnancy in multiple sclerosis. V lost 6 bases, J lost 2 bases, and 7 bases stayed unmatched. CDR1 and CDR2 from the germline V gene are KGHSH and LQKENI. This CDR3 has 15 residues. TCRdb keeps only in-frame clones here, not all; method: immunoSEQ multiplex PCR. The sample carries 110,000 or so clones, 80% to 95% recorded once. This chain connects TRBV18 to TRBJ2-3; 8 bases are shared with TRBD1. Material: peripheral blood, obtained before pregnancy. The origin of this receptor is a female donor with multiple sclerosis, enrolled in a pregnancy study. The chain's CDR3 is CASSRTGIPTDTQYF. The CDR3 bases are TGTGCCAGCTCCCGGACAGGGATACCCACAGATACGCAGTATTTT.